Reported below is one T cell receptor beta chain. This sample was taken from a study of technical replicates of blood from a handful of donors. V was pared by 0 bases and J by 6 bases, with 17 bases between. The CDR3 totals 16 residues. CDR1 is SGDLS and CDR2 is YYNGEE in the germline V gene. The data were produced by immunoSEQ multiplex PCR, yet TCRdb's version contains in-frame clones alone and is incomplete. The repertoire includes approximately 99,000 clones, about 95% of them detected once, and about 0.36% sits in the top ten. This rearrangement joins TRBV9 to TRBJ2-3; TRBD2 might be the D (7 bases). This clonotype was sampled from a human donor in good health. Sequencing input: T cells isolated from PBMCs. The CDR3 spells CASSVVGASGDDTQYF. The DNA for the CDR3 is TGTGCCAGCAGCGTAGTGGGGGCTAGCGGCGATGATACGCAGTATTTT.